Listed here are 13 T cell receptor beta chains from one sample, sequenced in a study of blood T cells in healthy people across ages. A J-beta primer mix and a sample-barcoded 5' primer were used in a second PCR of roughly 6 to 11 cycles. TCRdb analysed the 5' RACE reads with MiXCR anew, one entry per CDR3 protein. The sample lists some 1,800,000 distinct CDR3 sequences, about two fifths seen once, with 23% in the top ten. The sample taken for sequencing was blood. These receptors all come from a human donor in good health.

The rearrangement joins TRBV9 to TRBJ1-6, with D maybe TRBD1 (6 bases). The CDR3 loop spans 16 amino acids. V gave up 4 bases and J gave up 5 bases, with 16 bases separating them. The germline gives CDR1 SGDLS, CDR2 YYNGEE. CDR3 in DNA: TGTGCCAGCAGCACCACTCCGGGGGCCAATAATTCACCCCTCCACTTT. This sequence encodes CASSTTPGANNSPLHF.

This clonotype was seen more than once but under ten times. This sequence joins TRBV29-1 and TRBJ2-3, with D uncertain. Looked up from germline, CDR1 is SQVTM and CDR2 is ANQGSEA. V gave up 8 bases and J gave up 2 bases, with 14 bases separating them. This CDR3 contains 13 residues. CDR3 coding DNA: TGCAGCCACCAACGGGCCCCCACAGATACGCAGTATTTT. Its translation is CSHQRAPTDTQYF.

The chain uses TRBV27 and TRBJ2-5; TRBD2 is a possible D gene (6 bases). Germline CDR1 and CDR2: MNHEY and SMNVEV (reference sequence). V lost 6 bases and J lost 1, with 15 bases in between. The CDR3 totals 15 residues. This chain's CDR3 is CASRPRGWSQETQYF. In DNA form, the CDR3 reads TGTGCCAGCAGGCCCCGGGGGTGGAGCCAAGAGACCCAGTACTTC.

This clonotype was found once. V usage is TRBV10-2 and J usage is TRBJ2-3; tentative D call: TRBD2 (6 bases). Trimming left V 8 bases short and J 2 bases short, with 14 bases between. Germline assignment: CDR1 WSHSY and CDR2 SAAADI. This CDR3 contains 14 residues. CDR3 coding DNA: TGCGCCAGCTCTTCGGGGGTGGACACAGATACGCAGTATTTT. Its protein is CASSSGVDTDTQYF.

CDR3 DNA sequence: TGTGCCAGCAGCTTGGGACTAGCGGGAGGGGGCACAGATACGCAGTATTTT. It is translated as CASSLGLAGGGTDTQYF. V usage is TRBV7-2 and J usage is TRBJ2-3; the match to TRBD2 covers 16 bases. Germline values: CDR1 SGHTA, CDR2 FQGNSA. Germline trimming cut 3 bases from V and 1 base from J; bases unmatched to any gene: 1. The CDR3 totals 17 residues.

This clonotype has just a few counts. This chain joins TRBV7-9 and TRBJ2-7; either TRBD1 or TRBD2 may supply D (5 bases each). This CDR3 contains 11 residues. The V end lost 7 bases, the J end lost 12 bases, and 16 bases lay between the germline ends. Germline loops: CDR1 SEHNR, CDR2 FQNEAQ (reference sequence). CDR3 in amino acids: CASTPLGDVYF. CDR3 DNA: TGTGCCAGCACCCCCTTAGGGGACGTGTACTTC.

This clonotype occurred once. CDR3 amino acids: CASTGGGERYNEQFF. The CDR3 nucleotides are TGTGCCAGCACAGGCGGCGGGGAAAGGTATAATGAGCAGTTCTTC. V gene TRBV28 combines with J gene TRBJ2-1; a weak D match, TRBD2 (6 bases). The CDR3 totals 15 residues. V lost 7 bases to trimming and J lost 7 bases, with 20 bases between them. The germline CDR1 and CDR2 sequences are MDHEN and SYDVKM.

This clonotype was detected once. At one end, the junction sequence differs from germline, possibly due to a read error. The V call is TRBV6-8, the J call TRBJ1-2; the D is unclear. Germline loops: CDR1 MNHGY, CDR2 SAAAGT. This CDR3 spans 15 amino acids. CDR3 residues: CASSFTGIPVYGCTF. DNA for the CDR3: TGTGCCAGCAGTTTCACCGGGATCCCGGTTTATGGCTGCACCTTC.

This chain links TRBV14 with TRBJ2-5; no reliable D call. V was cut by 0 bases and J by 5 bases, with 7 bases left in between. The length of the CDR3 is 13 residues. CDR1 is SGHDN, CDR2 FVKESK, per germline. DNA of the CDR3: TGTGCCAGCAGCCAAGACAATTTTGAGACCCAGTACTTC. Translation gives CASSQDNFETQYF. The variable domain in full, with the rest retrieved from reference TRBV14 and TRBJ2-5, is EAGVTQFPSHSVIEKGQTVTLRCDPISGHDNLYWYRRVMGKEIKFLLHFVKESKQDESGMPNNRFLAERTGGTYSTLKVQPAELEDSGVYFCASSQDNFETQYFGPGTRLLVL.

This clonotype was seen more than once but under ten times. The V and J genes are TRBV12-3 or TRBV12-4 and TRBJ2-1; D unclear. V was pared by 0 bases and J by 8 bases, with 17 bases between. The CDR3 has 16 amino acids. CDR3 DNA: TGTGCCAGCAGTTTAGCTTTGGGGATAGTCTCAGATGAGCAGTTCTTC. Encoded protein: CASSLALGIVSDEQFF.

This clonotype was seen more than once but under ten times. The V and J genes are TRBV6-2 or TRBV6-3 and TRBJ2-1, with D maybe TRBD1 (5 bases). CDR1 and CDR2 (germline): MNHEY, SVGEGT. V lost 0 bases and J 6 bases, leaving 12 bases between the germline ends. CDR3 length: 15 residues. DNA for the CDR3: TGTGCCAGCAGTTACTCTCCAGGGTCCATCAATGAGCAGTTCTTC. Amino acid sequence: CASSYSPGSINEQFF.

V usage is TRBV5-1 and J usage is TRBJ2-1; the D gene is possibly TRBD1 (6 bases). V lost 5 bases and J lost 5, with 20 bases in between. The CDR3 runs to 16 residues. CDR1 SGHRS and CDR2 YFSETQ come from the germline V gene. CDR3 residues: CASSPGRTVTDNEQFF. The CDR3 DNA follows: TGCGCCAGCAGTCCGGGTAGGACAGTAACGGACAATGAGCAGTTCTTC. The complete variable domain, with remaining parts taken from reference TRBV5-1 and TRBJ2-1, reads KAGVTQTPRYLIKTRGQQVTLSCSPISGHRSVSWYQQTPGQGLQFLFEYFSETQRNKGNFPGRFSGRQFSNSRSEMNVSTLELGDSALYLCASSPGRTVTDNEQFFGPGTRLTVL.

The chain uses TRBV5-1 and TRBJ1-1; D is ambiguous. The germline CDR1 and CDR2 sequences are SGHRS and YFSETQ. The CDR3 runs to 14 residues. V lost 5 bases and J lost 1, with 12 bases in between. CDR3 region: CASSPRMQNTEAFF. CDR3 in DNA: TGCGCCAGCAGTCCCCGGATGCAGAACACTGAAGCTTTCTTT.